These 5 T cell receptor beta chains were all obtained from the same sample, sequenced in a study of blood T cell repertoires in COVID-19. Only in-frame clones appear in the TCRdb table, and some are missing; sequencing was by immunoSEQ multiplex PCR. The data contain tens of thousands of clones, around 90% of them singletons. Material: peripheral blood. The receptors here all came from a man in his fifties or sixties with active COVID-19.

This clone is a singleton in its sample. The chain joins TRBV7-3 to TRBJ2-1, with 7 bases fitting TRBD1. J was trimmed by 0 bases and V by 1 base; bases with no gene match: 9. CDR3 length: 18 amino acids. Germline CDR1 SGHTA, CDR2 FQGTGA. The CDR3 loop is CASSLNRWQGVSYNEQFF. The CDR3, as DNA: TGTGCCAGCAGCTTAAATCGGTGGCAGGGGGTCTCCTACAATGAGCAGTTCTTC. The complete variable domain, with remaining parts taken from reference TRBV7-3 and TRBJ2-1, reads GAGVSQTPSNKVTEKGKYVELRCDPISGHTALYWYRQSLGQGPEFLIYFQGTGAADDSGLPNDRFFAVRPEGSVSTLKIQRTERGDSAVYLCASSLNRWQGVSYNEQFFGPGTRLTVL.

This chain connects TRBV14 to TRBJ2-1; D unclear. Trimming cost V 4 bases and J 0 bases, with 16 bases left between them. CDR1 is SGHDN and CDR2 is FVKESK in the germline V gene. The CDR3 runs 17 residues. CDR3 in DNA: TGTGCCAGCAGCCTCTTATCTTCGGTGAGCTCCTACAATGAGCAGTTCTTC. Residues: CASSLLSSVSSYNEQFF.

This CDR3 is CASSLAINAVYGTQYF. DNA for the CDR3: TGTGCCAGCAGCTTGGCAATTAACGCGGTATACGGGACCCAGTACTTC. The chain carries TRBV5-5 and TRBJ2-5, with D unresolved. The CDR3 runs 16 residues. With 0 bases removed from V and 7 bases from J, the gap between germline ends came to 19 bases. The germline V gene encodes CDR1 SGHKS and CDR2 YYEKEE (reference sequence).

The genes are TRBV4-3 and TRBJ2-7; 7 bases match TRBD2. The V gene's germline CDR1 is LGHNA and CDR2 YSLEER. The CDR3 consists of 13 residues. With 2 bases clipped from V and 5 bases from J, the junction kept 3 bases outside the gene matches. This CDR3 reads CASSQSGGDEQYF. CDR3 DNA sequence: TGCGCCAGCAGCCAAAGTGGGGGGGACGAGCAGTACTTC.

This rearrangement joins TRBV28 to TRBJ1-6; D may be TRBD1 (5 bases). Trimming removed 5 bases from V and 6 bases from J, with 17 bases in between. The CDR3 extends over 16 amino acids. Germline loops: CDR1 MDHEN, CDR2 SYDVKM. The CDR3 DNA is TGTGCCAGCAGTGCCGAAGGGGCGCGGTCTAATTCACCCCTCCACTTT. Its protein is CASSAEGARSNSPLHF.